This T cell receptor beta chain came from a study of shared clonotypes between healthy human individuals. General study findings and limits: Incompleteness in sorted-subset sequencing, despite large depth, was shown by rarefaction.

The authors ran the assay at deep level. Sequencing was performed with immunoSEQ multiplex PCR; in TCRdb, only in-frame clones are kept and a portion is missing. The data contain over 2 million clones, 85% to 95% of them singletons. As concerns this clone: Its antigen is not identified.

CDR3 length: 13 residues. Looked up from germline, CDR1 is MGHRA and CDR2 is YSYEKL. With 0 bases removed from V and 9 bases from J, the gap between germline ends came to 9 bases. This chain joins TRBV4-1 and TRBJ2-1; unclear D gene. The sequence was collected from a man between 18 and 29 years old in good health. Material for sequencing was naive CD4+ T cells sorted from blood. As to subset: CD45RA+ positively selected. The CDR3 region has the DNA TGCGCCAGCAGCCAAGATACGAGGCCTGAGCAGTTCTTC. Translating it yields CASSQDTRPEQFF.